One sample yielded the 5 T cell receptor beta chains listed below, sequenced in a study of blood T cell repertoires in COVID-19. TCRdb's table, derived via immunoSEQ multiplex PCR, lists solely in-frame clones and lacks some. The data show about 77,000 clones, with 80% seen just once and around 4.8% held by the top ten. The sample comprised peripheral blood. All receptors come from a woman aged 70-85 years with acute or convalescent COVID-19.

The chain carries TRBV6-6 and TRBJ2-5; D uncertain. The V gene's germline CDR1 is MNHNY and CDR2 SVGAGI (reference sequence). CDR3 length: 12 residues. V was cut by 2 bases and J by 4 bases, with 5 bases left in between. The CDR3 here is CASSYPGETQYF. The CDR3 nucleotides read TGTGCCAGCAGTTACCCCGGAGAGACCCAGTACTTC.

This clone turned up a few times. J is TRBJ1-2 and V is TRBV7-2; 7 bases map to TRBD1. V dropped 3 bases and J dropped 1; count of bases not matched to a gene: 2. Germline loops: CDR1 SGHTA, CDR2 FQGNSA. This CDR3 is built from 14 residues. CDR3 loop: CASSLGQLNYGYTF. In DNA form, the CDR3 reads TGTGCCAGCAGCTTGGGACAGCTTAACTATGGCTACACCTTC.

The rearrangement links TRBV4-1 to TRBJ1-5; 7 bases line up with TRBD1. CDR1 is MGHRA and CDR2 is YSYEKL in the germline V gene. The CDR3 is 15 amino acids. V dropped 0 bases and J dropped 6; count of bases not matched to a gene: 5. The CDR3 protein is CASSQDEGAVQPQHF. Written as DNA, the CDR3 is TGCGCCAGCAGCCAAGATGAGGGGGCGGTTCAGCCCCAGCATTTT.

This clone appeared a few times. The CDR3 DNA is TGTGCCAGCAGCTCGACAGCCGGCTCTGGAAACACCATATATTTT. Amino acids: CASSSTAGSGNTIYF. This sequence joins TRBV11-3 and TRBJ1-3, with a possible D match to TRBD1 (5 bases). Germline assignment: CDR1 SGHNT and CDR2 YENEEA. The V and J ends lost 4 bases and 0 bases respectively, with 10 bases between them. CDR3 length equals 15 residues.

The chain is built from TRBV6-2 or TRBV6-3 and TRBJ1-2; 8 bases line up with TRBD1. The germline gives CDR1 MNHEY, CDR2 SVGEGT. With V trimmed by 4 bases and J by 7 bases, 8 bases remained unmatched. The CDR3 is made up of 14 amino acids. The chain's CDR3 is CASSSRQGRSGYTF. The CDR3 DNA sequence: TGTGCCAGCAGTTCCAGACAGGGGCGGTCTGGCTACACCTTC.